The 4 T cell receptor beta chains given below trace back to one sample, sequenced in a study of CD8+CD57+ T cells in acquired aplastic anemia. Researchers used genomic DNA as the template to profile TCR beta VDJ and CDR3. MiXCR was run by TCRdb on the reads, yielding one entry per CDR3 protein. The sample has 150,000 to 160,000 distinct CDR3 sequences, approximately 52% seen once. Individuals selected for sequencing had exhibited CD8+CD57+ cell expansion on flow cytometry. Source material: sorted CD4+, CD8+, or CD8+CD57+ T cells (not recorded which) from PBMCs. The receptors derive from a human donor with aplastic anemia.

This clonotype was seen a few times. This chain links TRBV7-9 with TRBJ1-6; TRBD1 aligns across 8 bases. V was clipped by 3 bases and J by 8 bases; unmatched bases: 0. The CDR3 has 13 amino acids. CDR1 and CDR2 from the germline V gene are SEHNR and FQNEAQ (reference sequence). CDR3 loop: CASSLTGDSPLHF. CDR3 DNA sequence: TGTGCCAGCAGCTTGACAGGGGATTCACCCCTCCACTTT.

The chain joins TRBV14 to TRBJ2-1, with 7 nucleotides matching TRBD1. V shed 4 bases and J 0 bases; nucleotides not matched to a gene: 3. The CDR3 totals 15 residues. Germline CDR1 reads SGHDN; CDR2 reads FVKESK. CDR3 nucleotide sequence: TGTGCCAGCAGCCTGGGACAGCTCTCCTACAATGAGCAGTTCTTC. Its translation is CASSLGQLSYNEQFF.

The V call is TRBV19, the J call TRBJ2-3; the match to TRBD2 covers 13 bases. Losses at the gene ends were 5 bases for V and 2 bases for J; bases not matched to a gene: 1. CDR3 size: 15 residues. CDR1 and CDR2 from the germline V gene are LNHDA and SQIVND (reference sequence). CDR3 nucleotide sequence: TGTGCCAGTAGTGGACTAGCGGGAGTCACAGATACGCAGTATTTT. This sequence encodes CASSGLAGVTDTQYF. Based on the CDR3 plus reference TRBV19 and TRBJ2-3, the full variable domain is DGGITQSPKYLFRKEGQNVTLSCEQNLNHDAMYWYRQDPGQGLRLIYYSQIVNDFQKGDIAEGYSVSREKKESFPLTVTSAQKNPTAFYLCASSGLAGVTDTQYFGPGTRLTVL.

The chain has TRBV7-9 and TRBJ1-2; unclear D gene. Germline assignment: CDR1 SEHNR and CDR2 FQNEAQ (reference sequence). The CDR3 spans 13 residues. The germline V and J ends were trimmed by 3 bases and 8 bases, with 13 bases remaining between them. CDR3 residues: CASSFGVVGGYTF. CDR3 DNA: TGTGCCAGCAGCTTTGGCGTAGTGGGCGGCTACACCTTC. Using reference TRBV7-9 and TRBJ1-2 for the parts outside the CDR3, the full variable domain is DTGVSQNPRHKITKRGQNVTFRCDPISEHNRLYWYRQTLGQGPEFLTYFQNEAQLEKSRLLSDRFSAERPKGSFSTLEIQRTEQGDSAMYLCASSFGVVGGYTFGSGTRLTVV.